The clone carrying this T cell receptor beta chain was found a few times. Its antigen is not known. This record comes from a study of T-cell reconstitution after alpha-beta-depleted transplantation in children. The study's findings and limits: The authors attributed T-cell counts and diversity one year after transplant mostly to newly produced T cells. The origin of alpha-beta T cells about two months after transplant was reportedly several hundred expanded graft clones. Some patients' high day-60 TCRbeta diversity was traced to surviving recipient T cells and thymic progenitors.

Researchers prepared the TCRbeta library using unique molecular identifiers, the study reports. TCRdb re-derived calls from the PCR reads in MiXCR, one entry per CDR3 protein. Among a few hundred thousand distinct CDR3 sequences, about 7% were seen once, and the ten largest hold about 6%. CDR3 length: 13 amino acids. V was trimmed by 3 bases and J by 5 bases, leaving 8 bases between them. CDR1 and CDR2 from the germline V gene are LGHDT and YNNKEL (reference sequence). This receptor was obtained from a boy aged 2-15 years with acute lymphoblastic leukemia, due to receive a stem cell transplant. The chain has TRBV3-1 and TRBJ2-1; TRBD2 is a possible D gene (6 bases). Sequencing used PBMCs, obtained before TCRalphabeta/CD19-depleted stem cell transplant. Here the CDR3 DNA reads TGTGCCAGCAGCCAGGGACTGGACAATGAGCAGTTCTTC. As protein: CASSQGLDNEQFF.